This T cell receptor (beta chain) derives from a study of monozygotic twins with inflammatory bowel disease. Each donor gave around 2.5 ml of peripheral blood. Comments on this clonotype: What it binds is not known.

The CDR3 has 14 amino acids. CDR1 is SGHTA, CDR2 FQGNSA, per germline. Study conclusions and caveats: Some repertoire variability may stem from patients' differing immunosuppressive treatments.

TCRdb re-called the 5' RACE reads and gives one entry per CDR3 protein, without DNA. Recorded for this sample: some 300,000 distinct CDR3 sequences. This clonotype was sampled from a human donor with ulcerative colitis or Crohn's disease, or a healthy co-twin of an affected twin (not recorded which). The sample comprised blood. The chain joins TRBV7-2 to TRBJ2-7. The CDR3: CASSLVQGPYEQYF.